Reported below is one T cell receptor beta chain. Antigen unknown. This CDR3 is built from 15 residues. Germline trimming cut 5 bases from V and 2 bases from J; bases unmatched to any gene: 4. Germline V CDR1 and CDR2: MNHEY, SMNVEV (reference sequence). The data belong to a study of T cell responses to AZD1222 COVID-19 vaccine. About the research overall: Second-dose recipients at about 4 or about 12 weeks were treated as one pooled group.

Assay used: immunoSEQ multiplex PCR; TCRdb lists only in-frame clones, some missing. The sample contains 100,000 or so clones, about nine tenths of which appear only once. The study's findings and limits: Close to half of all spike-specific TCRs reportedly target regions of the variants that are unmutated.

The V gene is TRBV27, the J gene TRBJ2-1; 9 positions agree with TRBD1. The sequencing here drew on peripheral blood, taken on day 0 of AZD1222 vaccination. The TCR sequence derives from an adult in good health. The CDR3 region has the DNA TGTGCCAGCAGTACACAGGGGGCAGCCTACAATGAGCAGTTCTTC. Its translation is CASSTQGAAYNEQFF.